The TCR beta chain under discussion was sequenced for a study of blood T cell repertoires in COVID-19. The trim removed 0 bases at V and 4 bases at J, leaving 4 bases unmatched. Per the germline V gene, CDR1 is SGHRS and CDR2 is YFSETQ. The CDR3 has 15 amino acids. This clone showed up just once. Profiled with immunoSEQ multiplex PCR; TCRdb holds only in-frame clones, not every one. The sample yields under 65,000 clones, roughly 70% seen once. The origin of this receptor is a woman between 65 and 79 years old with acute or convalescent COVID-19. This chain connects TRBV5-1 to TRBJ2-1; 7 bases match TRBD1. Sequences were obtained from peripheral blood. The CDR3 protein is CASSLAAQGYNEQFF. As DNA, the CDR3 is TGCGCCAGCAGCTTGGCCGCACAGGGGTACAATGAGCAGTTCTTC.